This T cell receptor beta chain originates from a study of T cells in placental villitis. About the full investigation: The study compared placental TCR-beta repertoires across villitis of unknown etiology, gestational-age-matched unaffected controls, and infectious villitis to test an allograft-versus-infection hypothesis.

Amplification of TCR-beta CDR3 regions from genomic DNA was performed with the immunoSEQ v4 bias-controlled multiplex PCR assay, which was run blinded to group allocation. To estimate the quantities of nucleated cells and T cells in each sample, reference gene primers were added alongside the TCR-beta primers. Sequencing of the libraries was performed on an Illumina MiSeq with a 100-cycle paired-end protocol. The paper's data handling went like this. In the immunoSEQ Analyzer software, diversity and richness were calculated, with richness measured by iChao1 and clonality based on Pielou evenness and Shannon diversity on a 0-1 scale where a higher value means less diversity. CDR3 amino acid sequences with V/J genes were queried against VDJdb for CMV, EBV and influenza A specificities using confidence 3 and substitution 2. The Morisita-Horn index was used to measure TCR-beta amino acid clonotype overlap among the villitis of unknown etiology, infectious villitis and control repertoires. TCRdb obtained this table from immuneACCESS and retained in-frame rearrangements with V and J assigned. These tables miss some clones; where compared with another copy, unresolved V genes account for less than half of the shortfall, and the remainder is unexplained. V, J and clone size are those of that table, while D and trimming were read from the DNA. Present in this sample are a few thousand clones, 82% of which were seen just once. Of the sample, around 48% is held by the ten largest clones.

Five infectious villitis placentae, four with confirmed cytomegalovirus and one with Toxoplasma gondii, were included and were not matched to other groups. The mothers in the infectious villitis group were younger, carried smaller fetuses, and either delivered preterm or experienced intrauterine demise in two cases. Placentae were collected after delivery and examined grossly and histologically before archival tissue was selected. Five 10-micron scrolls were cut from each FFPE block, and DNA was then isolated using the AllPrep DNA/RNA FFPE Tissue kit. NanoDrop was used to check DNA concentration and purity, and a Bioanalyzer was used to assess RNA quality. General study outcomes and caveats: Bulk tissue sequencing could not distinguish helper, regulatory or cytotoxic T cells, nor maternal versus fetal T cells, and excluded gamma-delta receptors. CMV-specific clone frequencies were higher in infectious CMV cases than in villitis of unknown etiology (0.011 vs 0.001), which did not differ from controls. Small amounts of decidua were contained in the paraffin blocks, so some of the captured T cells, especially in controls, may have been decidual rather than villous infiltrates.

V and J are trimmed by 1 base and 0 bases, and the gene matches miss 9 bases of the junction. The CDR3 sequence holds 17 residues, the cysteine and phenylalanine included. The DNA shown is the 51-base CDR3, in frame from base 1. In the germline V gene, CDR1 corresponds to SQVTM and CDR2 to ANQGSEA. As to this clone: Its antigen remains undetermined. No base-level quality is on record; no much larger clone is a single base apart.

Sequenced material: placental tissue containing maternal and fetal cells. The sequence derives from a human patient with infectious villitis; the placental T cells may come from both mother and fetus. This chain joins TRBV29-1 to TRBJ2-4, and 7 junction bases match TRBD1. The DNA reads TGCAGCGTTGAAGTTGGACAGGCTACCTTAGCCAAAAACATTCAGTACTTC. Its protein is CSVEVGQATLAKNIQYF.